One sample yielded the 20 T cell receptor beta chains listed below, sequenced in a study of T cell repertoires in cytomegalovirus infection. TCRdb called the reads again in MiXCR, with one record for every CDR3 protein. Among roughly 700,000 distinct CDR3 sequences listed, 33% were seen once. These receptors lack a known antigen. The sequencing used cultured PBMCs, collected from culture after CMV antigen stimulation. These receptor sequences come from a human donor in good health (CMV status not recorded). Some clones in this sample may be carry-over from other donors' samples.

This clonotype came up once. The chain carries TRBV6-8 and TRBJ2-1; 11 nucleotides match TRBD2. V dropped 4 bases and J dropped 7; count of bases not matched to a gene: 12. Per germline, CDR1 MNHGY and CDR2 SAAAGT. The CDR3 is made up of 17 amino acids. The CDR3 protein is CASSSFSGRTSGNEQFF. The CDR3 DNA is TGTGCCAGCAGTTCTTTCAGTGGGAGGACTAGCGGGAATGAGCAGTTCTTC.

This clonotype was found a few times. V usage is TRBV7-8 and J usage is TRBJ2-1; the match to TRBD1 covers 9 bases. V lost 2 bases and J lost 9; bases outside the gene matches: 5. The CDR3 length is 14 residues. Germline V gene sequence: CDR1 SGHVS, CDR2 FQNEAQ. The CDR3 is CASSLFGTGFEQFF. The DNA of the CDR3 is TGTGCCAGCAGCTTATTCGGGACAGGGTTTGAGCAGTTCTTC.

The CDR3 is CASSNGLNYEQYF. The CDR3 DNA is TGTGCCAGCAGTAACGGACTAAACTACGAGCAGTACTTC. The chain employs TRBV28 and TRBJ2-7, with a possible D match to TRBD2 (6 bases). CDR3 size: 13 residues. V was pared by 5 bases and J by 3 bases, with 11 bases between. The germline gives CDR1 MDHEN, CDR2 SYDVKM.

This clonotype was seen a few times. V usage is TRBV7-9 and J usage is TRBJ1-1; no reliable D call. Germline V lookup: CDR1 SEHNR, CDR2 FQNEAQ (reference sequence). Between the trimmed V and J ends, which lost 10 bases and 1 base, there was a span of 13 bases. The CDR3 is made up of 13 amino acids. The CDR3 sequence: CATTFSKNTEAFF. The DNA for the CDR3 is TGTGCCACCACTTTCAGCAAGAACACTGAAGCTTTCTTT. Based on the CDR3 plus reference TRBV7-9 and TRBJ1-1, the full variable domain is DTGVSQNPRHKITKRGQNVTFRCDPISEHNRLYWYRQTLGQGPEFLTYFQNEAQLEKSRLLSDRFSAERPKGSFSTLEIQRTEQGDSAMYLCATTFSKNTEAFFGQGTRLTVV.

The chain carries TRBV2 and TRBJ1-1; tentative D call: TRBD1 (5 bases). The CDR3 is 14 amino acids. Trimming left V 10 bases short and J 1 base short, with 16 bases between. Germline loops: CDR1 SNHLY, CDR2 FYNNEI. CDR3 nucleotide sequence: TGTGCCACCAAACGGGGGGAATCGAACACTGAAGCTTTCTTT. This translates into CATKRGESNTEAFF.

The chain links TRBV6-5 to TRBJ2-7, with D uncertain. The CDR3 is made up of 14 amino acids. V lost 6 bases and J 6 bases, leaving 18 bases between the germline ends. Germline V CDR1 and CDR2: MNHEY, SVGAGI. The CDR3, as DNA: TGTGCCAGCAGCCCCGTTTCCCCGAAGGGCGAGCAGTACTTC. It codes for CASSPVSPKGEQYF.

This clonotype was counted between two and nine times. CDR3 nucleotides: TGCGCCAGCAGCGGACTGCCGGGACGACTCTACAATGAGCAGTTCTTC. It specifies CASSGLPGRLYNEQFF. The V gene is TRBV5-1, the J gene TRBJ2-1; D is perhaps TRBD1 or TRBD2 (5 bases each). The CDR3 extends over 16 amino acids. Germline CDR1 SGHRS, CDR2 YFSETQ. The germline V and J ends were trimmed by 4 bases and 3 bases, with 17 bases remaining between them.

This clonotype occurred a few times. The rearrangement links TRBV7-6 to TRBJ1-1; 8 bases match TRBD1. Germline CDR1 and CDR2: SGHVS and FNYEAQ. The junction had 11 bases not matched to a gene; V was cut back by 4 bases and J by 4 bases. This CDR3 is 16 amino acids long. For the CDR3, the DNA is TGTGCCAGCAGCTCGGGAACGGGACAGGAGGGCACTGAAGCTTTCTTT. This translates into CASSSGTGQEGTEAFF.

Comments on this clonotype: A junction boundary mismatches the germline segment, possibly from a read error. V gene TRBV4-1 combines with J gene TRBJ1-3; D gene uncertain. The CDR3 covers 15 residues. Germline lookup yields CDR1 MGHRA and CDR2 YSYEKL. CDR3: CASSPTPTTGNTIYF. The DNA for the CDR3 is TGTGCCAGCAGCCCGACCCCAACGACTGGAAACACCATATATTTT.

The table lists this clonotype with a few counts. The chain combines TRBV28 with TRBJ2-3, with TRBD1 as a possible D gene (6 bases). CDR1 and CDR2 (germline): MDHEN, SYDVKM. V was pared by 7 bases and J by 4 bases, with 9 bases between. The CDR3 loop spans 12 amino acids. CDR3: CASTGAPDTQYF. Written as DNA, the CDR3 is TGTGCCAGCACAGGGGCCCCAGATACGCAGTATTTT.

This clonotype was counted between two and nine times. The chain couples TRBV5-4 to TRBJ1-1; D ambiguous. Germline V CDR1 and CDR2: SGHNT, YYREEE (reference sequence). Trimming stripped 6 bases from V and 4 bases from J, with 16 bases between. The CDR3 is 14 amino acids. This CDR3 is CASTVRGHSTEAFF. The CDR3 nucleotides read TGTGCCAGCACCGTTCGGGGTCATTCCACTGAAGCTTTCTTT.

This chain links TRBV7-9 with TRBJ2-3; D gene ambiguous. This CDR3 has 15 residues. Germline CDR1 reads SEHNR; CDR2 reads FQNEAQ (reference sequence). Trimming removed 5 bases from V and 5 bases from J, with 17 bases in between. The CDR3 DNA reads TGTGCCAGCAGCCTTCGGTTCCTGGTGGGAGATACGCAGTATTTT. This gives the protein CASSLRFLVGDTQYF.

This clonotype was picked up a small number of times. The rearrangement joins TRBV12-3 or TRBV12-4 to TRBJ2-7, with TRBD1 matching 9 bases. The CDR3 length is 15 residues. Unmatched junction bases numbered 11, after V lost 5 bases and J lost 6 bases. The CDR3 DNA reads TGTGCCAGCAGTCCGCCCGGGACAGGGTTCTTCGAGCAGTACTTC. Encoded protein: CASSPPGTGFFEQYF.

This clonotype was seen only a few times. V and J are TRBV7-8 and TRBJ1-1, with D unresolved. Germline V lookup: CDR1 SGHVS, CDR2 FQNEAQ. V dropped 8 bases and J dropped 1 base, with 11 bases sitting between them. CDR3 length: 13 residues. The CDR3 bases are TGTGCCAGCTCCATTACCCCGAACACTGAAGCTTTCTTT. Translating it yields CASSITPNTEAFF.

The chain combines TRBV7-2 with TRBJ2-3, with 8 bases identical to TRBD2. With V trimmed by 1 base and J by 5 bases, 8 bases remained unmatched. The length of the CDR3 is 16 residues. From germline, CDR1 is SGHTA and CDR2 FQGNSA. This CDR3 is CASSLVPGGPVDTQYF. For the CDR3, the DNA is TGTGCCAGCAGCTTAGTGCCGGGAGGGCCGGTAGATACGCAGTATTTT.

This chain uses TRBV7-9 with TRBJ2-1; 12 nucleotides match TRBD2. The germline gives CDR1 SEHNR, CDR2 FQNEAQ (reference sequence). V was clipped by 11 bases and J by 8 bases; unmatched bases: 7. The CDR3 contains 13 residues. This CDR3 is CAGRLAGVYEQFF. In DNA, the CDR3 is TGTGCCGGACGACTAGCGGGAGTGTATGAGCAGTTCTTC. Based on the CDR3 plus reference TRBV7-9 and TRBJ2-1, the full variable domain is DTGVSQNPRHKITKRGQNVTFRCDPISEHNRLYWYRQTLGQGPEFLTYFQNEAQLEKSRLLSDRFSAERPKGSFSTLEIQRTEQGDSAMYLCAGRLAGVYEQFFGPGTRLTVL.

The chain uses TRBV4-1 and TRBJ1-5, with D perhaps matching TRBD1 (6 bases). Trimming took off 3 bases at V and 6 bases at J, with 21 bases between the two ends. This CDR3 has 17 amino acids. The germline CDR1 and CDR2 sequences are MGHRA and YSYEKL. The CDR3 sequence is CASSQGSRGVGGQPQHF. CDR3 bases: TGCGCCAGCAGCCAGGGGTCCAGGGGAGTGGGCGGTCAGCCCCAGCATTTT.

This clonotype was seen a few times. V usage is TRBV5-4 and J usage is TRBJ2-1, with TRBD2 matching over 10 bases. Germline V gene lookup returns CDR1 SGHNT and CDR2 YYREEE (reference sequence). This CDR3 contains 15 residues. After removal of 6 bases from V and 7 bases from J, the junction contained 10 bases not matched to a gene. The CDR3: CASNAGGTSANEQFF. The CDR3 coding sequence is TGTGCCAGCAACGCCGGGGGGACTAGCGCAAATGAGCAGTTCTTC.

In its sample, this clonotype was seen a few times. This chain links TRBV4-3 with TRBJ2-7; 11 bases fit TRBD1. In germline, CDR1 is LGHNA, CDR2 YSLEER. V lost 3 bases, J lost 5 bases, and 6 bases stayed unmatched. The CDR3 runs 15 residues. The CDR3 loop is CASSQFGTGGDEQYF. As DNA, the CDR3 is TGCGCCAGCAGCCAGTTCGGGACAGGGGGGGACGAGCAGTACTTC.

This clonotype showed up just a few times. A much larger clone sits a single nucleotide away, making a read error possible. The chain couples TRBV7-9 to TRBJ2-3; D gene uncertain. Trimming pared 3 bases from V and 0 bases from J, leaving 4 bases between. Looked up from germline, CDR1 is SEHNR and CDR2 is FQNEAQ (reference sequence). CDR3 length: 13 residues. CDR3 in DNA: TGTGCCAGCAGCTTCCCCAGCACAGATACGCAGTATTTT. Translating it yields CASSFPSTDTQYF.